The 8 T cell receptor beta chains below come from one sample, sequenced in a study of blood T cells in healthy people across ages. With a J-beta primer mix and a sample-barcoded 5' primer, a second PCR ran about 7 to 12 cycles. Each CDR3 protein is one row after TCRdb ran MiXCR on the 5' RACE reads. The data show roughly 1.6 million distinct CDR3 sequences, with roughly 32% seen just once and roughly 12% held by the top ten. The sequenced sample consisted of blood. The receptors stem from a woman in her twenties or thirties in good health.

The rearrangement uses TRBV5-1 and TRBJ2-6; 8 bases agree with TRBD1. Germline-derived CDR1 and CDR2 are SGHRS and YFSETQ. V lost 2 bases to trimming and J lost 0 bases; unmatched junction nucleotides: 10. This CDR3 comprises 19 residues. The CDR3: CASSFLGGQDLSGANVLTF. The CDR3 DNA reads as TGCGCCAGCAGCTTCCTCGGGGGACAGGACCTCTCTGGGGCCAACGTCCTGACTTTC. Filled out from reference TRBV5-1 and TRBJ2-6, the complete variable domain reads KAGVTQTPRYLIKTRGQQVTLSCSPISGHRSVSWYQQTPGQGLQFLFEYFSETQRNKGNFPGRFSGRQFSNSRSEMNVSTLELGDSALYLCASSFLGGQDLSGANVLTFGAGSRLTVL.

The CDR3 reads CASSQVGQVGQYF. CDR3 sequence (DNA): TGCGCCAGCAGCCAAGTCGGCCAAGTAGGGCAGTACTTC. This chain joins TRBV4-1 and TRBJ2-7; no definite D call. Per germline, CDR1 MGHRA and CDR2 YSYEKL. The CDR3 runs to 13 residues. The germline V and J ends were trimmed by 1 base and 9 bases, with 13 bases remaining between them.

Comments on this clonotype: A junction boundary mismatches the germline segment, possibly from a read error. The DNA of the CDR3 is TGTGCCAGCAGTGAGTCGGCGAACTACGATGAGCAGTTCTTC. This codes for CASSESANYDEQFF. The chain links TRBV2 to TRBJ2-1; D not certain. The length of the CDR3 is 14 residues. Germline lookup yields CDR1 SNHLY and CDR2 FYNNEI.

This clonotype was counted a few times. The CDR3 sequence is CASSFSGAPYEQYF. Written as DNA, the CDR3 is TGCGCCAGCAGCTTTAGCGGGGCTCCCTACGAGCAGTACTTC. V is TRBV5-1 and J is TRBJ2-7; 8 bases line up with TRBD2. CDR1 and CDR2 (germline): SGHRS, YFSETQ. The CDR3 is 14 residues long. V shed 2 bases and J 2 bases; nucleotides not matched to a gene: 3.

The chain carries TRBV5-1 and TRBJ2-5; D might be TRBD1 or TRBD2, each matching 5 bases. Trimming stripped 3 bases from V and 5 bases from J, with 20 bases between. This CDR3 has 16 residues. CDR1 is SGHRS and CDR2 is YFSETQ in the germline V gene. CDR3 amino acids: CASSSGTSADRETQYF. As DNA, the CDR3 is TGCGCCAGCAGCTCAGGGACGAGCGCGGACCGTGAGACCCAGTACTTC.

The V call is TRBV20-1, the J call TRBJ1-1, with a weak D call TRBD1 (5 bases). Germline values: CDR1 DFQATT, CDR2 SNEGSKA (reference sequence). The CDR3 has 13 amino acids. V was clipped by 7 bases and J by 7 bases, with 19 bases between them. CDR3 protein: CSVPKGRGGEAFF. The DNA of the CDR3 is TGCAGTGTCCCGAAGGGGCGCGGGGGTGAAGCTTTCTTT.

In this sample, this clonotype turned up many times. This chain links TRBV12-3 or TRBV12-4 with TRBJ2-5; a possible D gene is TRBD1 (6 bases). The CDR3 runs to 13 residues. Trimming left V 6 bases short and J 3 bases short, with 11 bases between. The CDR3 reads CASRRQVEETQYF. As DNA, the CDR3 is TGTGCCAGCAGACGACAGGTGGAAGAGACCCAGTACTTC.

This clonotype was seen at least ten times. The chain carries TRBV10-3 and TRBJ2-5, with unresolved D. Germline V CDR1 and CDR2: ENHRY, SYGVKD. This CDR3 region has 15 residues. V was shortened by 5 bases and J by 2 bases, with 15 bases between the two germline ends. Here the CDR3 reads CAISPMATAQETQYF. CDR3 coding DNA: TGTGCCATCAGTCCAATGGCGACGGCTCAAGAGACCCAGTACTTC.